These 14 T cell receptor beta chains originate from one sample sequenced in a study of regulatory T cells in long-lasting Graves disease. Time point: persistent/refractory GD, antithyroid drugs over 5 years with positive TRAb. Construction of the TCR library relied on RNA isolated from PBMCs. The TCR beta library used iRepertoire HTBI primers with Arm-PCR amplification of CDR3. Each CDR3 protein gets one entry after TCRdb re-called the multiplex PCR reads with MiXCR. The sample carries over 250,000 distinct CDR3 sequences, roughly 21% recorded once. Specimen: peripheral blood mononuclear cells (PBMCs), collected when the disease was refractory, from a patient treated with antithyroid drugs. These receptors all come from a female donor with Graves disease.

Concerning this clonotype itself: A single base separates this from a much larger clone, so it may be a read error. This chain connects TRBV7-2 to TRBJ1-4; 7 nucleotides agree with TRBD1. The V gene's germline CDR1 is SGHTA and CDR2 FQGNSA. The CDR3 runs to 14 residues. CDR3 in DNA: TGTGCCGGCAGCGCGGGACAGACACCTGAAAAACTGTTTTTT. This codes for CAGSAGQTPEKLFF.

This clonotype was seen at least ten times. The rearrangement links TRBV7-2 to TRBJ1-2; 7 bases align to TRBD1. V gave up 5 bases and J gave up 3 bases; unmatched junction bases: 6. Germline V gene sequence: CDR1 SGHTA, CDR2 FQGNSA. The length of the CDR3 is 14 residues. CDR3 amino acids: CASSPYGQDYGYTF. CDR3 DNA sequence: TGTGCCAGCAGCCCCTACGGACAGGACTATGGCTACACCTTC.

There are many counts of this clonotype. CDR3 in amino acids: CASSLEAGTSGSTAGELFF. CDR3 DNA: TGTGCCAGCAGCTTAGAGGCCGGGACTAGCGGGAGTACCGCCGGGGAGCTGTTTTTT. The V call is TRBV11-2, the J call TRBJ2-2, with 14 bases fitting TRBD2. The CDR3 extends over 19 amino acids. In germline, CDR1 is SGHAT, CDR2 FQNNGV. V lost 0 bases, J lost 6 bases, and 9 bases stayed unmatched. Looking up the rest from reference TRBV11-2 and TRBJ2-2 gives the full variable domain: EAGVAQSPRYKIIEKRQSVAFWCNPISGHATLYWYQQILGQGPKLLIQFQNNGVVDDSQLPKDRFSAERLKGVDSTLKIQPAKLEDSAVYLCASSLEAGTSGSTAGELFFGEGSRLTVL.

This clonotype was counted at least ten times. The CDR3: CASSEVSGSETQYF. The CDR3 nucleotides are TGTGCCAGCAGTGAAGTTTCAGGGAGTGAGACCCAGTACTTC. The chain combines TRBV2 with TRBJ2-5; D is possibly TRBD1 or TRBD2 (5 bases each). V dropped 1 base and J dropped 5 bases, with 11 bases sitting between them. Per the germline V gene, CDR1 is SNHLY and CDR2 is FYNNEI. The CDR3 covers 14 residues. Using reference TRBV2 and TRBJ2-5 for the parts outside the CDR3, the full variable domain is EPEVTQTPSHQVTQMGQEVILRCVPISNHLYFYWYRQILGQKVEFLVSFYNNEISEKSEIFDDQFSVERPDGSNFTLKIRSTKLEDSAMYFCASSEVSGSETQYFGPGTRLLVL.

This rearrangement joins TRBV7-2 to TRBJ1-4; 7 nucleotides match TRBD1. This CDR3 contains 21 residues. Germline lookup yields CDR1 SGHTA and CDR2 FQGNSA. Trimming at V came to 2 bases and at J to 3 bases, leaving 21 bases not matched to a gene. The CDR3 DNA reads TGTGCCAGCAGCTTACTCCCCTTCCGGGACAGTGTATATGTTGCTAATGAAAAACTGTTTTTT. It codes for CASSLLPFRDSVYVANEKLFF.

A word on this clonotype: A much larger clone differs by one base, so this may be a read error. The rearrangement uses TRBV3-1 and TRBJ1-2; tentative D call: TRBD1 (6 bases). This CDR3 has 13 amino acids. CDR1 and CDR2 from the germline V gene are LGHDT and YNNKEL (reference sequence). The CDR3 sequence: CTSSLDRSYGYTF. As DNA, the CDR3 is TGTACCAGCAGTTTGGACAGAAGCTATGGCTACACCTTC.

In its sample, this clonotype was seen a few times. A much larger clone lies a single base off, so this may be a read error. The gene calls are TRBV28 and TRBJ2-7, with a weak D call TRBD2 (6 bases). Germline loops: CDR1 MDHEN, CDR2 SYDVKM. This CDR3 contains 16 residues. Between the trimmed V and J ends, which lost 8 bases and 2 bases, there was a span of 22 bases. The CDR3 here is CASALSGRRGAYEQYF. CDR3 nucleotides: TGTGCCAGCGCCCTCTCCGGGAGAAGGGGCGCCTACGAGCAGTACTTC.

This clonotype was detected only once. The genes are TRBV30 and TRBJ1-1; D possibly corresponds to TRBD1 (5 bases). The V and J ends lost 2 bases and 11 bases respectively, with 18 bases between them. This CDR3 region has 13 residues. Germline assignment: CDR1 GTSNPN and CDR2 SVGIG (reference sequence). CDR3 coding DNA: TGTGCCTGGAGTTTGCTTGTAGGGGACGAGGCTTTCTTT. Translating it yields CAWSLLVGDEAFF.

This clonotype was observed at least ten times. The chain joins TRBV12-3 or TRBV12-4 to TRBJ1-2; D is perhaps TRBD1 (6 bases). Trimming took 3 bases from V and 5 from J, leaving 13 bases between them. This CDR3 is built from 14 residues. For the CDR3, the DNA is TGTGCCAGCAGTTTCTTCGGGACACCTTATGGCTACACCTTC. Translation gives CASSFFGTPYGYTF.

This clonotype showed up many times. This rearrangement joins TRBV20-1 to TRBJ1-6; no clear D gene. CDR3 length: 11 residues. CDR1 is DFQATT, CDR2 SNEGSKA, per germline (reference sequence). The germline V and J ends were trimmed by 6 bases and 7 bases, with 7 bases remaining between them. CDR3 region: CSAYQNSPLHF. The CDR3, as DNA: TGCAGTGCCTATCAGAATTCACCCCTCCACTTT.

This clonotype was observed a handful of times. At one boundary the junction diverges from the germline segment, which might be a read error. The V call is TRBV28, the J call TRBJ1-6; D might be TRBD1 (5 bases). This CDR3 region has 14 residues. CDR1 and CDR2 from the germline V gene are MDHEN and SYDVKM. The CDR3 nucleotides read TGTGCCAGCAGAGGACAATCCTATAATTCACCCTTCCACTTT. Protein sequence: CASRGQSYNSPFHF.

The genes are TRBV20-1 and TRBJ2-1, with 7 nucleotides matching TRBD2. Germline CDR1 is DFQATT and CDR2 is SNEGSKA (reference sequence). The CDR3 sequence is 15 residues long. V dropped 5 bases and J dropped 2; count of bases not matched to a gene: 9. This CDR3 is CSAFSGGSPYNEQFF. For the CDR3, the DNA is TGCAGTGCTTTCTCCGGCGGGAGTCCCTACAATGAGCAGTTCTTC.

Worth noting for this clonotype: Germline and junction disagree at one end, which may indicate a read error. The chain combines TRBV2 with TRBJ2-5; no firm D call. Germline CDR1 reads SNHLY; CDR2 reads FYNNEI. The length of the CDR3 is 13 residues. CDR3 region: CASSDVWQETQCF. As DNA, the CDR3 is TGTGCCAGCAGTGACGTTTGGCAAGAGACCCAGTGCTTC.

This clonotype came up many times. CDR3 in amino acids: CATSREDGSSYEQYF. Written as DNA, the CDR3 is TGTGCCACCAGCAGAGAGGACGGGAGCTCCTACGAGCAGTACTTC. The chain combines TRBV15 with TRBJ2-7; D might be TRBD2 (6 bases). Trimming took off 0 bases at V and 0 bases at J, with 9 bases between the two ends. Germline assignment: CDR1 LNHNV and CDR2 YYDKDF (reference sequence). The CDR3 totals 15 residues.